Listed here are 9 T cell receptor beta chains from one sample, sequenced in a study of T cells after yellow fever vaccination. TCRdb re-analysed the 5' RACE reads in MiXCR, keeping a single row per CDR3 protein. The data show 350,000 to 450,000 distinct CDR3 sequences, with 18% seen just once and roughly a sixth held by the top ten. The sequenced sample was PBMCs, obtained before the yellow fever booster vaccination. Receptors were obtained from a young man who received the YFV17D yellow fever vaccine.

The rearrangement links TRBV12-3 or TRBV12-4 to TRBJ2-7; D is possibly TRBD1 (6 bases). Trimming stripped 0 bases from V and 0 bases from J, with 6 bases between. This CDR3 contains 14 residues. The CDR3 sequence is CASSLAGHSYEQYF. CDR3 in DNA: TGTGCCAGCAGTTTAGCGGGACACTCCTACGAGCAGTACTTC.

This chain joins TRBV28 and TRBJ2-7; a possible D gene is TRBD1 (6 bases). V shed 2 bases and J shed 6 bases, with 14 bases lying between them. Germline CDR1 reads MDHEN; CDR2 reads SYDVKM. This CDR3 is built from 14 residues. DNA of the CDR3: TGTGCCAGCAGTTTAAGTCGGGCAGGGGTCGAGCAGTACGTC. It yields the protein CASSLSRAGVEQYV.

V usage is TRBV6-5 and J usage is TRBJ2-1; D is uncertain. CDR1 is MNHEY and CDR2 is SVGAGI in the germline V gene. V was cut by 2 bases and J by 6 bases, with 14 bases left in between. The CDR3 length is 15 residues. The CDR3 DNA is TGTGCCAGCAGTTACGACGGTTTCTGGGGCAATGAGCAGTTCTTC. It encodes CASSYDGFWGNEQFF.

This clonotype occurred a few times. CDR3 nucleotides: TGCGCCAGCAGCCAAGAGTTCCAGGGGCTAGGTGGAAACACCATATATTTT. This gives the protein CASSQEFQGLGGNTIYF. V gene TRBV4-3 combines with J gene TRBJ1-3; possible D gene TRBD1, 6 bases. The ends were cut back, 0 bases at V and 3 bases at J, with 15 bases in the middle. CDR1 and CDR2 (germline): LGHNA, YSLEER. CDR3 length: 17 amino acids.

This clonotype was seen only a few times. The chain has TRBV10-3 and TRBJ2-2; 7 nucleotides match TRBD1. The CDR3 covers 17 residues. CDR1 and CDR2 (germline): ENHRY, SYGVKD. V dropped 4 bases and J dropped 3; count of bases not matched to a gene: 11. CDR3 sequence (DNA): TGTGCCATCAGTGGGGCAGGGGGAACATCGGACACCGGGGAGCTGTTTTTT. This gives the protein CAISGAGGTSDTGELFF.

There are a few counts of this clonotype. The V gene is TRBV9, the J gene TRBJ2-3, with 9 bases aligning to TRBD1. In germline, CDR1 is SGDLS, CDR2 YYNGEE. The CDR3 length is 14 residues. V shed 4 bases and J 3 bases; nucleotides not matched to a gene: 3. The chain's CDR3 is CASSRDRVTDTQYF. The CDR3 nucleotides read TGTGCCAGCAGCCGGGACAGGGTAACAGATACGCAGTATTTT. The full variable domain, rest sourced from reference TRBV9 and TRBJ2-3, is DSGVTQTPKHLITATGQRVTLRCSPRSGDLSVYWYQQSLDQGLQFLIQYYNGEERAKGNILERFSAQQFPDLHSELNLSSLELGDSALYFCASSRDRVTDTQYFGPGTRLTVL.

The V call is TRBV4-1, the J call TRBJ1-2; D perhaps matches TRBD1 (5 bases). The CDR3 is 15 amino acids. Germline CDR1 reads MGHRA; CDR2 reads YSYEKL. Trimming shortened V by 5 bases and J by 8 bases, and 21 bases separated the two germline ends. CDR3 region: CASSSWTTAGSGYTF. For the CDR3, the DNA is TGCGCCAGCAGCTCGTGGACAACGGCAGGGAGCGGCTACACCTTC.

The genes are TRBV7-9 and TRBJ2-7; 7 nucleotides line up with TRBD1. The CDR3 has 14 amino acids. V lost 6 bases to trimming and J lost 7 bases; unmatched junction nucleotides: 12. The germline V gene encodes CDR1 SEHNR and CDR2 FQNEAQ (reference sequence). CDR3 coding DNA: TGTGCCAGCAGTTACACGACAGGGTTTGGGGAGCAGTACTTC. Translation gives CASSYTTGFGEQYF.

V is TRBV5-6 and J is TRBJ2-3; possibly TRBD1 or TRBD2 for D (6 bases each). The CDR3 contains 14 residues. Germline V gene lookup returns CDR1 SGHDT and CDR2 YYEEEE. V dropped 7 bases and J dropped 4 bases, with 16 bases sitting between them. The DNA of the CDR3 is TGTGCCAGCGGCTCCTCCGGGGGCGCAGATACGCAGTATTTT. Translating it yields CASGSSGGADTQYF.